The 18 T cell receptor beta chains given below trace back to one sample, sequenced in a study of control samples from healthy donors and cancer patients. Method: immunoSEQ multiplex PCR; TCRdb's copy keeps in-frame clones and lacks some. The table includes 95,000 to 110,000 clones, around 89% detected once. The source material was PBMCs. Receptors were obtained from a man in his 60s with lung cancer.

The CDR3 bases are TGCGCCAGCAGCTTAGAAGCGGGGTCCTACAATGAGCAGTTCTTC. Translating it yields CASSLEAGSYNEQFF. V and J are TRBV5-1 and TRBJ2-1; 7 bases match TRBD2. This CDR3 comprises 15 residues. The V gene's germline CDR1 is SGHRS and CDR2 YFSETQ. V was clipped by 2 bases and J by 1 base; unmatched bases: 3.

The V and J genes are TRBV6-4 and TRBJ2-1; TRBD2 agrees at 10 bases. Trimming removed 6 bases from V and 7 bases from J; junction bases left unmatched: 18. Looked up from germline, CDR1 is MRHNA and CDR2 is SNTAGT. This CDR3 region has 18 residues. DNA for the CDR3: TGTGCCAGCAGCGCCGGGGGGCTAGCGGGGGCCCCGGGGAATGAGCAGTTCTTC. Protein sequence: CASSAGGLAGAPGNEQFF.

This chain connects TRBV29-1 to TRBJ2-7; D remains ambiguous. CDR1 and CDR2 (germline): SQVTM, ANQGSEA. The CDR3 length is 12 residues. V lost 7 bases and J lost 0, with 10 bases in between. The CDR3 DNA is TGCAGCGCTAAAGTGAGCTCCTACGAGCAGTACTTC. Protein sequence: CSAKVSSYEQYF.

As regards this clone: This specimen includes other DNA sequences encoding the same CDR3. The J gene is TRBJ2-1, the V gene TRBV20-1; D assignment may be TRBD1 or TRBD2 (5 bases each). Germline V gene sequence: CDR1 DFQATT, CDR2 SNEGSKA (reference sequence). Between the trimmed V and J ends, which lost 5 bases and 5 bases, there was a span of 7 bases. The CDR3 loop spans 11 amino acids. CDR3 amino acids: CSAGGNNEQFF. The CDR3 nucleotides read TGCAGTGCTGGGGGTAACAATGAGCAGTTCTTC.

The J gene is TRBJ2-7, the V gene TRBV5-1; TRBD1 agrees at 7 bases. After removal of 0 bases from V and 3 bases from J, the junction contained 3 bases not matched to a gene. Per germline, CDR1 SGHRS and CDR2 YFSETQ. This CDR3 is built from 14 residues. In nucleotides, the CDR3 is TGCGCCAGCAGCTTGGAGGGACAGAGCTACGAGCAGTACTTC. Protein: CASSLEGQSYEQYF.

This clone was counted between two and nine times. This sequence joins TRBV13 and TRBJ1-5; 8 nucleotides align to TRBD1. Germline V gene sequence: CDR1 PRHDT, CDR2 FYEKMQ (reference sequence). This CDR3 spans 13 amino acids. Trimming removed 5 bases from V and 13 bases from J; junction bases left unmatched: 10. Written as DNA, the CDR3 is TGTGCCAGCAGCCAAGGACAGGGAGAGCGTCAGCATTTT. It is translated as CASSQGQGERQHF.

The CDR3 protein is CASGLDPEQPQHF. Here the CDR3 DNA reads TGTGCTAGTGGTTTGGACCCCGAGCAGCCCCAGCATTTT. The genes are TRBV12-5 and TRBJ1-5, with D unresolved. Germline CDR1 reads LGHNT; CDR2 reads FRNRAP. V was trimmed by 1 base and J by 7 bases, leaving 8 bases between them. CDR3 length equals 13 residues.

The chain employs TRBV30 and TRBJ1-2; D not certain. Trimming removed 0 bases at V and 6 bases at J, with 8 bases between. This CDR3 comprises 12 residues. Germline values: CDR1 GTSNPN, CDR2 SVGIG (reference sequence). Here the CDR3 DNA reads TGTGCCTGGAGTGTGGCTGCGAATGGCTACACCTTC. Protein sequence: CAWSVAANGYTF.

The chain joins TRBV7-2 to TRBJ1-3; 7 bases fit TRBD1. V dropped 1 base and J dropped 2; count of bases not matched to a gene: 11. Germline CDR1 is SGHTA and CDR2 is FQGNSA. This CDR3 region has 18 residues. As DNA, the CDR3 is TGTGCCAGCAGCTTAGTTGCCGTGCCGGGACAGACTGGAAACACCATATATTTT. Amino acid sequence: CASSLVAVPGQTGNTIYF.

This chain uses TRBV12-3 or TRBV12-4 with TRBJ2-5; 7 bases agree with TRBD1. J lost 6 bases, V lost 3 bases, and 1 base had no gene match. This CDR3 has 12 residues. Here the CDR3 reads CASSLTGKTQYF. CDR3 sequence (DNA): TGTGCCAGCAGTTTGACAGGGAAGACCCAGTACTTC.

The rearrangement uses TRBV11-1 and TRBJ2-3; a weak D match, TRBD2 (6 bases). The CDR3 runs to 13 residues. Per germline, CDR1 SGHAT and CDR2 FQDESV (reference sequence). Trimming removed 5 bases from V and 4 bases from J, with 10 bases in between. CDR3 in amino acids: CASSRWGADTQYF. In DNA, the CDR3 is TGTGCCAGCAGCCGGTGGGGGGCAGATACGCAGTATTTT.

The rearrangement joins TRBV30 to TRBJ1-4, with D possibly being TRBD1 (5 bases). The CDR3 extends over 15 amino acids. The ends were cut back, 5 bases at V and 7 bases at J, with 20 bases in the middle. From germline, CDR1 is GTSNPN and CDR2 SVGIG (reference sequence). CDR3 region: CAWGGTGTGREKLFF. The CDR3 DNA reads TGTGCCTGGGGTGGTACCGGGACCGGGCGTGAAAAACTGTTTTTT.

Concerning this clone: A read error may account for a junction end that differs from germline. The genes are TRBV7-3 and TRBJ2-3; D unresolved. The CDR3 runs to 14 residues. Germline V gene sequence: CDR1 SGHTA, CDR2 FQGTGA. CDR3 nucleotide sequence: TGTGCCAGCAGCTTATTCCAGAACAGTGCCGTACCCAATTTT. Protein product: CASSLFQNSAVPNF.

The chain is built from TRBV7-2 and TRBJ1-1; D is unresolved. The V and J ends lost 5 bases and 0 bases respectively, with 13 bases between them. The V gene's germline CDR1 is SGHTA and CDR2 FQGNSA. The CDR3 is 15 residues long. In DNA, the CDR3 is TGTGCCAGCAGCCCTTTCGGGGAGATGAACACTGAAGCTTTCTTT. This gives the protein CASSPFGEMNTEAFF.

V is TRBV14 and J is TRBJ1-2; D remains ambiguous. Looked up from germline, CDR1 is SGHDN and CDR2 is FVKESK. V was cut by 3 bases and J by 1 base, with 9 bases left in between. The CDR3 is made up of 14 amino acids. CDR3 nucleotides: TGTGCCAGCAGCCATGAAAGAATTAACTATGGCTACACCTTC. Encoded protein: CASSHERINYGYTF.

This chain uses TRBV2 with TRBJ2-6; D may be TRBD1 (5 bases). The germline V and J ends were trimmed by 6 bases and 1 base, with 10 bases remaining between them. The CDR3 sequence is 15 residues long. Germline V gene data show CDR1 as SNHLY and CDR2 as FYNNEI. The CDR3 sequence is CASRVQGSGANVLTF. The CDR3 DNA follows: TGTGCCAGCAGGGTTCAGGGTTCTGGGGCCAACGTCCTGACTTTC.

This clone was recorded only once. The V call is TRBV2, the J call TRBJ1-2; a weak D match, TRBD1 (5 bases). The CDR3 sequence is 12 residues long. With 3 bases removed from V and 6 bases from J, the gap between germline ends came to 8 bases. Germline V gene data show CDR1 as SNHLY and CDR2 as FYNNEI. The CDR3 DNA follows: TGTGCCAGCAGTGATGTGGGGGATGGCTACACCTTC. Residues: CASSDVGDGYTF.

The DNA for the CDR3 is TGTGCCAGCAGCTCCCCCAATACCCACAATCAGAACACTGAAGCTTTCTTT. Protein: CASSSPNTHNQNTEAFF. The chain uses TRBV7-9 and TRBJ1-1; D unclear. V shed 4 bases and J shed 1 base, with 19 bases lying between them. The germline CDR1 and CDR2 sequences are SEHNR and FQNEAQ (reference sequence). The CDR3 contains 17 residues.